These 9 T cell receptor beta chains originate from one sample sequenced in a study of shared clonotypes between healthy human individuals. Method: immunoSEQ multiplex PCR; TCRdb's copy keeps in-frame clones and lacks some. The sample includes hundreds of thousands of clones, approximately 97% of them seen just once. The source material was naive CD4+ T cells sorted from blood. Subset given: CD45RA+ positively selected. Receptors were obtained from a woman in her 30s in good health.

This chain connects TRBV7-8 to TRBJ2-2, with D uncertain. With 1 base removed from V and 4 bases from J, the gap between germline ends came to 7 bases. CDR1 is SGHVS and CDR2 is FQNEAQ in the germline V gene. This CDR3 is built from 14 residues. The CDR3 is CASSLDSGTGELFF. The CDR3 nucleotides read TGTGCCAGCAGCTTAGATTCGGGCACCGGGGAGCTGTTTTTT.

The chain links TRBV7-2 to TRBJ2-7; 7 nucleotides agree with TRBD1. V dropped 3 bases and J dropped 0; count of bases not matched to a gene: 5. Germline lookup yields CDR1 SGHTA and CDR2 FQGNSA. The CDR3 is 15 residues long. The DNA for the CDR3 is TGTGCCAGCAGCTTTAATACAGGGGTCTCCTACGAGCAGTACTTC. Translated: CASSFNTGVSYEQYF.

Turning to this clone: The identical CDR3 is also encoded by other nucleotide sequences in the sample. This chain uses TRBV18 with TRBJ1-1, with D perhaps matching TRBD1 (5 bases). CDR1 and CDR2 (germline): KGHSH, LQKENI. This CDR3 is 13 amino acids long. Deletions cut 2 bases from V and 3 bases from J, with 7 bases between. CDR3 residues: CASSPGGDTEAFF. The DNA for the CDR3 is TGTGCCAGCTCACCAGGAGGGGACACTGAAGCTTTCTTT.

This sequence joins TRBV12-5 and TRBJ2-5; D unresolved. Trimming removed 4 bases from V and 7 bases from J, with 10 bases in between. This CDR3 has 12 residues. Per the germline V gene, CDR1 is LGHNT and CDR2 is FRNRAP. Here the CDR3 reads CASGSSWMTQYF. CDR3 bases: TGTGCTAGTGGTTCCTCGTGGATGACCCAGTACTTC.

The CDR3 bases are TGTGCCAGCAGCCGGCCGGGAGAACACTATGGCTACACCTTC. Its translation: CASSRPGEHYGYTF. The J gene is TRBJ1-2, the V gene TRBV6-6, with D hard to call. Germline CDR1 is MNHNY and CDR2 is SVGAGI (reference sequence). V was shortened by 6 bases and J by 3 bases, with 14 bases between the two germline ends. The CDR3 is made up of 14 amino acids.

This chain joins TRBV29-1 and TRBJ2-3; TRBD2 aligns across 10 bases. Losses at the gene ends were 6 bases for V and 4 bases for J; bases not matched to a gene: 10. The CDR3 runs to 15 residues. CDR1 SQVTM and CDR2 ANQGSEA come from the germline V gene. CDR3 sequence: CSVRLAGEAADTQYF. For the CDR3, the DNA is TGCAGCGTACGCCTAGCGGGAGAGGCGGCAGATACGCAGTATTTT.

The genes are TRBV11-2 and TRBJ1-2, with D possibly matching TRBD1 (6 bases). Per the germline V gene, CDR1 is SGHAT and CDR2 is FQNNGV. V dropped 5 bases and J dropped 3 bases, with 10 bases sitting between them. The CDR3 totals 13 residues. The CDR3 bases are TGTGCCAGCAGCCCCCGACAGGACTATGGCTACACCTTC. It is translated as CASSPRQDYGYTF.

The chain carries TRBV11-3 and TRBJ2-7; no clear D. Trimming took off 1 base at V and 2 bases at J, with 12 bases between the two ends. The CDR3 length is 15 residues. Germline CDR1 reads SGHNT; CDR2 reads YENEEA. As DNA, the CDR3 is TGTGCCAGCAGCTTAGTCGAGGCTCGAGCCTACGAGCAGTACTTC. Its translation is CASSLVEARAYEQYF.

A single count supports this clone. DNA of the CDR3: TGTGCCAGCAGTGAATACAACTCCCCACAGTCCTACGAGCAGTACTTC. This sequence encodes CASSEYNSPQSYEQYF. The chain uses TRBV25-1 and TRBJ2-7; D unclear. Trimming took off 0 bases at V and 1 base at J, with 13 bases between the two ends. The V gene's germline CDR1 is MGHDK and CDR2 SYGVNS. This CDR3 is built from 16 residues.